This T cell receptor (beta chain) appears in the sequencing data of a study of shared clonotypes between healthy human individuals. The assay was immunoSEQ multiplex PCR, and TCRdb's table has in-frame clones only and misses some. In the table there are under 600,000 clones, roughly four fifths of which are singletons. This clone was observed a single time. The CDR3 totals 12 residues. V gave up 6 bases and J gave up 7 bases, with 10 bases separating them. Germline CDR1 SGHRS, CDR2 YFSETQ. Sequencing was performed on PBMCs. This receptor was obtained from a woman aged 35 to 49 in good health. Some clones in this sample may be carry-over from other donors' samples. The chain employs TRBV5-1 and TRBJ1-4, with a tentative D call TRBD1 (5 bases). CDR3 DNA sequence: TGCGCCAGCACAGGGTCCGGTGAAAAACTGTTTTTT. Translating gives CASTGSGEKLFF.